This T cell receptor (beta chain) was captured by sequencing in a study of PD-1 blockade in mismatch repair-deficient tumors. This CDR3 spans 16 amino acids. CDR1 is PRHDT and CDR2 is FYEKMQ in the germline V gene (reference sequence). Trimming left V 1 base short and J 2 bases short, with 12 bases between. A single count supports this clone. The antigen is undetermined. The time point: roughly ten-day in vitro stimulation with candidate neoantigen peptide 6. Each of several ELISpot-reactive candidate peptides was used for 10-day stimulation. The study's findings and limits: Three of seven peptides expanded clones, giving 142 unique blood TCRs.

This table comes from immunoSEQ multiplex PCR, and its TCRdb copy is limited to in-frame clones, with some not included. Here the sample spans approximately 15,000 clones, approximately 90% being singletons. The rearrangement links TRBV13 to TRBJ2-1, with D possibly being TRBD1 (6 bases). The clonotype originates from an adult with mismatch repair-deficient cancer. This specimen consisted of cells cultured in vitro, obtained from a patient treated with pembrolizumab. The chain's CDR3 is CASSLALRGAYNEQFF. CDR3 nucleotides: TGTGCCAGCAGCTTAGCCCTCAGGGGCGCCTACAATGAGCAGTTCTTC.